The clone carrying this T cell receptor (beta chain) appeared once. Its antigen is unknown. V lost 6 bases, J lost 4 bases, and 9 bases lay in between. Germline CDR1 reads MGHDK; CDR2 reads SYGVNS. The CDR3 covers 13 residues. These data belong to a study of neoadjuvant nivolumab and ipilimumab in lung cancer. Study-wide findings and caveats: Only two of four nivolumab-treated tumors gained richness and clonality by surgery. Resected-tumor TCR richness correlated positively with pretherapy blood richness.

Assay: immunoSEQ multiplex PCR; the TCRdb copy retains only in-frame clones and omits some. Among more than 40,000 clones listed, about 89% were seen once. The input for sequencing was blood, taken before neoadjuvant nivolumab, alone or with ipilimumab. The sequence was collected from an adult with non-small cell lung cancer. Some clones in this sample may be carry-over from other donors' samples. V usage is TRBV25-1 and J usage is TRBJ2-2, with no clear D. The CDR3 DNA follows: TGTGCCAGCAGCCACAGTTTCACCGGGGAGCTGTTTTTT. Residues: CASSHSFTGELFF.